This T cell receptor (beta chain) is drawn from a study of long-term antiretroviral therapy in people with HIV. The authors ran the immunoSEQ assay, v3.0, at survey level. Generated by immunoSEQ multiplex PCR, the TCRdb table keeps only in-frame clones and is missing some. The repertoire consists of approximately 36,000 clones, with roughly 80% occurring once and the leading ten covering about 6%. CDR3 length: 14 amino acids. CDR1 is SGHVS and CDR2 is FQNEAQ in the germline V gene. Unmatched junction bases numbered 2, after V lost 4 bases and J lost 4 bases. The cryopreserved samples used held roughly 0.9-10 million PBMC prior to extraction of DNA.

This sequence originates from a man aged 18 to 29 with HIV. The sequenced sample was unsorted PBMCs, obtained 0.6 years after starting antiretroviral therapy. This chain connects TRBV7-8 to TRBJ2-7, with 12 bases that match TRBD2. The CDR3 DNA sequence: TGTGCCAGCAGCTACGGACTAGCGGGATACGAGCAGTACTTC. The encoded protein is CASSYGLAGYEQYF.